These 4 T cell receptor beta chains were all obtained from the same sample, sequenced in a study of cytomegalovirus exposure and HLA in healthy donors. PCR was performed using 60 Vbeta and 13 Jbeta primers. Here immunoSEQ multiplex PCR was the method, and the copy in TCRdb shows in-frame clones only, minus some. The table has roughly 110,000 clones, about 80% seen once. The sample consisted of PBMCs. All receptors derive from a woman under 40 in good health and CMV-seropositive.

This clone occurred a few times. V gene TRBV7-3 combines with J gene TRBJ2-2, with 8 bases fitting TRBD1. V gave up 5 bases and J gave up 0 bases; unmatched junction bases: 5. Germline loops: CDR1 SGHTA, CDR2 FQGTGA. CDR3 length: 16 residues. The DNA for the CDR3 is TGTGCCAGCAGCCGACCAGGGGGCTCGAACACCGGGGAGCTGTTTTTT. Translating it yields CASSRPGGSNTGELFF.

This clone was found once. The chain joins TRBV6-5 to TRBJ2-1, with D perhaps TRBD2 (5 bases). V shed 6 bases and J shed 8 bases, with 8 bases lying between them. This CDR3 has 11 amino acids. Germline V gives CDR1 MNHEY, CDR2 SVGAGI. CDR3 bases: TGTGCCAGCAGGGAGAGGGATGAGCAGTTCTTC. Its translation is CASRERDEQFF.

DNA for the CDR3: TGCGCCAGCAGCCGAGGACAGGGGAGCTCTGGGGCCAACGTCCTGACTTTC. It codes for CASSRGQGSSGANVLTF. This sequence joins TRBV5-1 and TRBJ2-6; the match to TRBD1 covers 9 bases. With V trimmed by 4 bases and J by 0 bases, 5 bases remained unmatched. Germline V gene lookup returns CDR1 SGHRS and CDR2 YFSETQ. The CDR3 has 17 residues. Based on the CDR3 plus reference TRBV5-1 and TRBJ2-6, the full variable domain is KAGVTQTPRYLIKTRGQQVTLSCSPISGHRSVSWYQQTPGQGLQFLFEYFSETQRNKGNFPGRFSGRQFSNSRSEMNVSTLELGDSALYLCASSRGQGSSGANVLTFGAGSRLTVL.

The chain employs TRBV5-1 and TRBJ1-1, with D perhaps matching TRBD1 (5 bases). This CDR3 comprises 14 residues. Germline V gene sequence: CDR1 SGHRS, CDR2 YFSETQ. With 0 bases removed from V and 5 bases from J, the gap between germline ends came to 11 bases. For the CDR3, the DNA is TGCGCCAGCAGCTTGGGTCAGGGAAGGACTGAAGCTTTCTTT. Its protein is CASSLGQGRTEAFF.